One sample yielded the 20 T cell receptor beta chains listed below, sequenced in a study of T cell clonality in common variable immunodeficiency. Whole-study results and caveats: Fewer deletions and N-nucleotide insertions were reportedly seen in common variable immunodeficiency TCR beta sequences.

Libraries were prepared by immunoSEQ multiplex PCR; TCRdb keeps only in-frame clonotypes and omits some of them. The repertoire yields about 19,000 clones, none seen only once; the top ten contain over 6.5%. These receptors are not linked to any known antigen. Material for sequencing was peripheral blood mononuclear cells. The receptors were sampled from a human donor with common variable immunodeficiency.

This clone has at least ten counts. The read gets to within 3 residues of the CDR3 end, and the germline J gene fills in the rest. This chain links TRBV5-6 with TRBJ2-2; 8 nucleotides line up with TRBD1. The CDR3 runs to 15 residues. In germline, CDR1 is SGHDT, CDR2 YYEEEE. V shed 4 bases and J 2 bases; nucleotides not matched to a gene: 4. CDR3 loop: CASSPDRGNTGELFF. Partial CDR3 DNA: TGTGCCAGCAGCCCAGACAGGGGTAACACCGGGGAG.

Notes on this clone: The CDR3 end lies 3 residues beyond the end of the read and is filled in from the germline J gene. The genes are TRBV7-2 and TRBJ1-1; 7 nucleotides match TRBD1. The junction had 6 bases not matched to a gene; V was cut back by 2 bases and J by 6 bases. The CDR3 length is 14 residues. CDR1 is SGHTA, CDR2 FQGNSA, per germline. The part of the CDR3 DNA that was read is TGTGCCAGCAGCTTACAACAGGGGATCTCTGAA. As protein: CASSLQQGISE. The whole CDR3 sequence is CASSLQQGISEAFF.

This clone was counted between two and nine times. The CDR3 end falls 3 residues outside the read, so it is completed with the germline J gene. This chain uses TRBV18 with TRBJ2-7; D perhaps matches TRBD1 (6 bases). Trimming stripped 5 bases from V and 4 bases from J, with 9 bases between. CDR1 KGHSH and CDR2 LQKENI come from the germline V gene. The CDR3 spans 12 residues. The chain's CDR3 is CASSETGYEQYF. Incomplete CDR3 DNA: TGTGCCAGCTCAGAAACAGGGTACGAG.

Regarding this clone: With the read ending 3 residues before the CDR3 end, the germline J gene is used to fill in that end. The chain employs TRBV7-2 and TRBJ2-4; D is perhaps TRBD2 (6 bases). The CDR3 consists of 12 residues. The germline V gene encodes CDR1 SGHTA and CDR2 FQGNSA. Trimming removed 5 bases from V and 9 bases from J, with 11 bases in between. The chain's CDR3 is CASSQEGRIQYF. The covered CDR3 bases are TGTGCCAGCAGCCAGGAGGGCCGCATT.

This clone has a handful of counts. The covered CDR3 bases are TGCGCCAGCAGCCTCATGAGGGGCCCCTACGAG. Amino acid sequence: CASSLMRGPYE. The entire CDR3 protein is CASSLMRGPYEQYF. The chain combines TRBV5-1 with TRBJ2-7; D is tentatively TRBD1 or TRBD2 (5 bases each). Coverage ceases 3 residues before the CDR3 finishes, and the germline J gene fills in the end. Germline V CDR1 and CDR2: SGHRS, YFSETQ. Trimming took off 4 bases at V and 2 bases at J, with 13 bases between the two ends. The CDR3 contains 14 residues.

In this sample, this clone turned up a few times. The CDR3 extends 3 residues past the end of the read, so its final part is completed from the germline J gene. V usage is TRBV18 and J usage is TRBJ1-2, with 7 bases fitting TRBD1. Looked up from germline, CDR1 is KGHSH and CDR2 is LQKENI. This CDR3 is built from 15 residues. Incomplete CDR3 DNA: TGTGCCAGCTCACTAGACAGGGTGTCTTCCCACGGC. Protein sequence: CASSLDRVSSHG. From start to end, the CDR3 is CASSLDRVSSHGYTF.

This clone was picked up many times. The read terminates 3 residues before the CDR3 end, so the remaining end is supplied by the germline J gene. The chain is built from TRBV6-2 or TRBV6-3 and TRBJ2-5; D possibly corresponds to TRBD2 (6 bases). Looked up from germline, CDR1 is MNHEY and CDR2 is SVGEGT. V was pared by 7 bases and J by 5 bases, with 17 bases between. CDR3 length: 14 amino acids. The covered CDR3 bases are TGTGCCAGCATCGGGGGATGGGCCGGGGAGACC. Translating gives CASIGGWAGET. The whole CDR3 protein is CASIGGWAGETQYF.

Notes on this clone: The observed sequence ends 3 residues before the CDR3 terminus, with the missing tail filled in from the germline J gene. The gene calls are TRBV18 and TRBJ1-4; possible D gene TRBD1, 5 bases. V dropped 10 bases and J dropped 7 bases, with 16 bases sitting between them. Germline-derived CDR1 and CDR2 are KGHSH and LQKENI. CDR3 size: 13 residues. The covered CDR3 bases are TGTGCCACCAAGGGGCAGGGAGGTGAAAAA. Translating gives CATKGQGGEK. The complete CDR3 protein is CATKGQGGEKLFF.

Remarks on this clone: The read terminates 3 residues before the CDR3 end, so the remaining end is supplied by the germline J gene. The J gene is TRBJ1-1, the V gene TRBV5-1; tentative D call: TRBD1 (6 bases). In germline, CDR1 is SGHRS, CDR2 YFSETQ. The CDR3 is 14 amino acids. The germline V and J ends were trimmed by 4 bases and 4 bases, with 14 bases remaining between them. The sequenced CDR3 bases are TGCGCCAGCAGCCACCAGGGGTTTGGCACTGAA. Protein sequence: CASSHQGFGTE. The complete CDR3 reads CASSHQGFGTEAFF.

Comment on this clone: A far bigger clonotype differs at one base, so this is likely a read error. The read stops 3 residues short of the end of the CDR3; the missing end is completed from the germline J gene. The rearrangement uses TRBV7-9 and TRBJ2-7; 8 nucleotides agree with TRBD2. The CDR3 covers 14 residues. Trimming took 3 bases from V and 0 from J; bases not matched to a gene: 1. Looked up from germline, CDR1 is SEHNR and CDR2 is FQNEAQ (reference sequence). CDR3 in amino acids: CASSLAGGSYEQYF. The part of the CDR3 DNA that was read is TGTGCCAGCAGCTTGGCGGGGGGCTCCTACGAG.

Regarding this clone: The read stops 3 residues short of the end of the CDR3; the missing end is completed from the germline J gene. The chain recombines TRBV7-2 with TRBJ2-1, with 8 bases identical to TRBD2. Germline V lookup: CDR1 SGHTA, CDR2 FQGNSA. The trim removed 5 bases at V and 9 bases at J, leaving 12 bases unmatched. The CDR3 is 15 residues long. The CDR3 region is CASSPFRTSRFEQFF. CDR3 bases read: TGTGCCAGCAGCCCCTTCAGGACTAGCAGATTTGAG.

This clone was detected only a few times. The observed sequence ends 3 residues before the CDR3 terminus, with the missing tail filled in from the germline J gene. The chain recombines TRBV5-1 with TRBJ2-1, with TRBD2 matching 10 bases. Germline CDR1 reads SGHRS; CDR2 reads YFSETQ. This CDR3 contains 18 residues. Trimming cost V 4 bases and J 2 bases; bases outside gene matches: 12. The covered CDR3 bases are TGCGCCAGCAGCCGTAGACTGGGACTAGCGCAGGCCTACAATGAG. This codes for CASSRRLGLAQAYNE. The entire CDR3 is CASSRRLGLAQAYNEQFF.

This clone was seen a handful of times. The read ends 3 residues shy of where the CDR3 ends; the end is completed using the germline J gene. V usage is TRBV19 and J usage is TRBJ1-2; 8 bases are shared with TRBD1. V was clipped by 7 bases and J by 2 bases; unmatched bases: 12. This CDR3 contains 16 residues. CDR1 is LNHDA and CDR2 is SQIVND in the germline V gene (reference sequence). The CDR3 protein is CASMGASGQGNYGYTF. Incomplete CDR3 DNA: TGTGCCAGTATGGGCGCCAGCGGACAGGGCAACTATGGC.

The sample holds a few counts of this clone. The read gets to within 3 residues of the CDR3 end, and the germline J gene fills in the rest. This rearrangement joins TRBV18 to TRBJ1-5, with D unclear. The CDR3 is made up of 16 amino acids. Germline CDR1 reads KGHSH; CDR2 reads LQKENI. V lost 4 bases, J lost 4 bases, and 17 bases lay in between. Here the CDR3 reads CASSLTSTGVNQPQHF. The covered CDR3 bases are TGTGCCAGCTCACTCACCTCCACCGGGGTAAATCAGCCC.

This clone was found many times. The CDR3 goes on 3 residues after the read ends, and that part is filled in from the germline J gene. This chain uses TRBV30 with TRBJ1-2, with D possibly matching TRBD1 (6 bases). The V and J ends lost 3 bases and 6 bases respectively, with 11 bases between them. Germline V lookup: CDR1 GTSNPN, CDR2 SVGIG (reference sequence). The CDR3 extends over 12 amino acids. The CDR3 reads CAWSTGTNGYTF. CDR3 DNA, as far as it was read: TGTGCCTGGAGCACAGGGACTAATGGC.

This clone was seen more than once but under ten times. The DNA ends 3 residues before the CDR3 does, and the rest of the CDR3 is filled in from the germline J gene. The rearrangement uses TRBV19 and TRBJ1-5; 8 bases align to TRBD1. The V gene end was trimmed by 2 bases and the J gene end by 7 bases; junction bases not matched to a gene: 7. The CDR3 consists of 15 residues. Germline lookup yields CDR1 LNHDA and CDR2 SQIVND (reference sequence). This CDR3 is CASSISSGTGQPQHF. CDR3 bases read: TGTGCCAGTAGTATAAGCTCAGGGACAGGACAGCCC. Filled out from reference TRBV19 and TRBJ1-5, the complete variable domain reads DGGITQSPKYLFRKEGQNVTLSCEQNLNHDAMYWYRQDPGQGLRLIYYSQIVNDFQKGDIAEGYSVSREKKESFPLTVTSAQKNPTAFYLCASSISSGTGQPQHFGDGTRLSIL.

Only a few counts were recorded for this clone. The read falls 3 residues short of the CDR3 end, and the missing part is taken from the germline J gene. The chain combines TRBV7-2 with TRBJ1-6; the D gene is possibly TRBD1 (5 bases). The CDR3 has 15 residues. The ends were cut back, 8 bases at V and 3 bases at J, with 14 bases in the middle. CDR1 is SGHTA and CDR2 is FQGNSA in the germline V gene. CDR3 in amino acids: CASAPPGGYNSPLHF. The CDR3 DNA, read in part, is TGTGCCAGCGCACCCCCCGGGGGCTATAATTCACCC.

As concerns this clone: The junction departs from germline at one end; a sequencing error may be responsible. This CDR3 is also generated by other DNA sequences in the sample. The CDR3 loop is CASSTLYLAGTTYEQYF. Incomplete CDR3 DNA: TGTGCCAGCAGTACACTCTACTTAGCGGGAACAACCTACGAG. The genes are TRBV19 and TRBJ2-7; 8 bases map to TRBD2. Read data end 3 residues before the CDR3 end; the end is taken from the germline J gene. Germline loops: CDR1 LNHDA, CDR2 SQIVND (reference sequence). The CDR3 sequence is 17 residues long.

This clone was observed a few times. Coverage ceases 3 residues before the CDR3 finishes, and the germline J gene fills in the end. The V gene is TRBV5-5, the J gene TRBJ2-7, with D uncertain. There are 15 residues in the CDR3. V dropped 0 bases and J dropped 0 bases, with 10 bases sitting between them. Germline CDR1 SGHKS, CDR2 YYEKEE (reference sequence). The DNA read from the CDR3 is TGTGCCAGCAGCTTGGAAGGCGGAGCCTCCTACGAG. This gives the protein CASSLEGGASYE. The CDR3 reads in full as CASSLEGGASYEQYF.

As for this clone: The read finishes 3 residues shy of the CDR3 end, and the germline J gene is used to complete it. The chain combines TRBV7-2 with TRBJ2-7, with a possible D match to TRBD2 (6 bases). V was trimmed by 5 bases and J by 1 base, leaving 12 bases between them. The CDR3 is made up of 14 amino acids. Germline V gene sequence: CDR1 SGHTA, CDR2 FQGNSA. CDR3 protein: CASSPTGGSYEQYF. The sequenced CDR3 bases are TGTGCCAGCAGCCCCACTGGAGGGTCCTACGAG.